The T cell receptor (beta chain) described here comes from a study of cytomegalovirus exposure and HLA in healthy donors. Per the germline V gene, CDR1 is SGHVS and CDR2 is FNYEAQ. The CDR3 consists of 16 residues. The ends were cut back, 1 base at V and 6 bases at J, with 18 bases in the middle. 13 Jbeta primers and 60 Vbeta primers were used for the PCR. TCRdb's table, derived via immunoSEQ multiplex PCR, lists solely in-frame clones and lacks some. Among some 150,000 clones listed, roughly 75% were seen once. The genes are TRBV7-6 and TRBJ1-1; D not resolved. The material sequenced was PBMCs. The clonotype was recovered from a middle-aged man in good health and CMV-seronegative. CDR3: CASSLEADGVIPEAFF. As DNA, the CDR3 is TGTGCCAGCAGCTTAGAAGCGGACGGTGTGATCCCTGAAGCTTTCTTT. The variable domain in full, completed from reference TRBV7-6 and TRBJ1-1, reads GAGVSQSPRYKVTKRGQDVALRCDPISGHVSLYWYRQALGQGPEFLTYFNYEAQQDKSGLPNDRFSAERPEGSISTLTIQRTEQRDSAMYRCASSLEADGVIPEAFFGQGTRLTVV.